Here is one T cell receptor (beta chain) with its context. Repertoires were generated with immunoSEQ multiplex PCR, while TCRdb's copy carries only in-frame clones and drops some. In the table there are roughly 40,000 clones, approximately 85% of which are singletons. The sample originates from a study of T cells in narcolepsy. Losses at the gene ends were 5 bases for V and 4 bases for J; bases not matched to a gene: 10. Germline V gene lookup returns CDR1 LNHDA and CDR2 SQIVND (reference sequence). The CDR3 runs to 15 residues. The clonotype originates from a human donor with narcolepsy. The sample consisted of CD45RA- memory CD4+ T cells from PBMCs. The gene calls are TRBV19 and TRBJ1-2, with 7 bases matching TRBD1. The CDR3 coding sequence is TGTGCCAGTAGTCGACAGGGCGGGTCCTCCTATGGCTACACCTTC. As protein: CASSRQGGSSYGYTF.